The 7 T cell receptor beta chains given below trace back to one sample, sequenced in a study of T cell repertoires in cytomegalovirus infection. Their antigens are not known. A single record per CDR3 protein comes from TCRdb applying MiXCR to the reads. This table has a few hundred thousand distinct CDR3 sequences, almost 40% appearing once. Specimen: cultured PBMCs, collected from culture after CMV antigen stimulation. Source of these receptors: a human donor in good health (CMV status not recorded). Some clones in this sample may be carry-over from other donors' samples.

The chain links TRBV6-2 or TRBV6-3 to TRBJ2-1; 7 nucleotides line up with TRBD2. The germline V gene encodes CDR1 MNHEY and CDR2 SVGEGT. The J segment lost 3 bases and the V segment lost 7 bases, leaving 6 bases of the junction unmatched. This CDR3 is built from 14 residues. CDR3 in amino acids: CASTLSGFYNEQFF. CDR3 in DNA: TGTGCCAGCACACTTAGCGGGTTCTACAATGAGCAGTTCTTC.

V is TRBV6-1 and J is TRBJ1-4; D not certain. V shed 7 bases and J shed 8 bases, with 11 bases lying between them. CDR3 size: 12 residues. Looked up from germline, CDR1 is MNHNS and CDR2 is SASEGT. This CDR3 reads CASKGLGEKLFF. The CDR3 DNA is TGTGCCAGCAAGGGATTAGGAGAAAAACTGTTTTTT.

This chain joins TRBV19 and TRBJ1-2, with D perhaps TRBD1 (6 bases). This CDR3 has 17 residues. V shed 7 bases and J shed 5 bases, with 26 bases lying between them. Germline V gene lookup returns CDR1 LNHDA and CDR2 SQIVND (reference sequence). CDR3 in amino acids: CASNEGDTLATRYGYTF. CDR3 nucleotides: TGTGCCAGTAACGAAGGGGACACGCTCGCCACCCGGTATGGCTACACCTTC.

This clonotype was picked up many times. The chain employs TRBV6-1 and TRBJ1-2; D unclear. This CDR3 region has 14 residues. Deletions cut 4 bases from V and 0 bases from J, with 9 bases between. Per germline, CDR1 MNHNS and CDR2 SASEGT. The chain's CDR3 is CASSGVGSNYGYTF. The DNA for the CDR3 is TGTGCCAGCAGTGGGGTGGGATCTAACTATGGCTACACCTTC.

A few counts support this clonotype. CDR3 DNA: TGTGCCAGCAGCCCTCAGACGGGCCCAAACTACGAGCAGTACTTC. Translation: CASSPQTGPNYEQYF. The rearrangement joins TRBV7-2 to TRBJ2-7; D ambiguous. V was pared by 5 bases and J by 3 bases, with 17 bases between. The length of the CDR3 is 15 residues. From germline, CDR1 is SGHTA and CDR2 FQGNSA.

This clonotype was observed a handful of times. This chain connects TRBV6-2 or TRBV6-3 to TRBJ1-5; D is ambiguous. CDR1 and CDR2 from the germline V gene are MNHEY and SVGEGT. There are 12 residues in the CDR3. V lost 9 bases and J lost 4, with 10 bases in between. The CDR3 region has the DNA TGTGCCAGTAAACGCGTGAATCAGCCCCAGCATTTT. Encoded protein: CASKRVNQPQHF.

The CDR3 DNA follows: TGTGCCAGCAGTTTGGTGCCCCACCAAGAGACCCAGTACTTC. This sequence encodes CASSLVPHQETQYF. The chain joins TRBV12-3 or TRBV12-4 to TRBJ2-5; no clear D gene. V was cut by 3 bases and J by 0 bases, with 8 bases left in between. The CDR3 is made up of 14 amino acids.